The rows below give T cell receptor beta chains drawn from one sample of a study of graft-versus-host responses after intestinal transplantation. These receptors lack a known antigen. TCRdb keeps only in-frame clones here, not all; method: immunoSEQ multiplex PCR. Among roughly 100,000 clones, 80% to 95% were seen once, and the ten largest hold approximately 1%. Sequencing used unstimulated CD8+ T cells sorted from spleen or lymph node cells, obtained before intestinal transplant. The receptors shown here come from a human donor who received an intestinal transplant. Each CDR3 is given with its conserved first and last residue. A D gene is named only where the DNA matches it firmly. Rows give clone size only sometimes, using once, few, many, or a class for an expanded clone.

TRBV7-8,.,.,TRBJ1-1,CASSFGSEAFF,TGTGCCAGCAGCTTTGGCAGTGAAGCTTTCTTT
TRBV14,.,.,TRBJ2-7,CASSRGYEQYF,TGTGCCAGCAGCCGAGGGTACGAGCAGTACTTC
TRBV7-7,.,.,TRBJ2-3,CASSFLGGTDTQYF,TGTGCCAGCAGCTTTCTGGGAGGCACAGATACGCAGTATTTT
TRBV5-6,TRBD1,.,TRBJ1-6,CASSFIGGSSPLHF,TGTGCCAGCAGCTTTATAGGGGGCAGTTCACCCCTCCACTTT
TRBV2,.,.,TRBJ1-3,CAILGEERMNSGNTIYF,TGTGCCATCCTAGGCGAGGAAAGGATGAACTCTGGAAACACCATATATTTT
TRBV5-1,.,once,TRBJ1-1,CASSFEGPTEAFF,TGCGCCAGCAGCTTCGAGGGGCCGACTGAAGCTTTCTTT
TRBV5-1,.,.,TRBJ2-2,CASSSFDRSTGELFF,TGCGCCAGCAGCTCATTCGACAGGTCCACCGGGGAGCTGTTTTTT
TRBV7-2,.,.,TRBJ1-6,CASSLYWRGSYNSPLHF,TGTGCCAGCAGCTTATATTGGCGGGGTTCCTATAATTCACCCCTCCACTTT
TRBV7-9,TRBD2,.,TRBJ2-1,CASSYTSAPNYNEQFF,TGTGCCAGCAGCTATACTAGCGCCCCGAACTACAATGAGCAGTTCTTC
TRBV6-1,.,.,TRBJ2-1,CASRQGSSYNEQFF,TGTGCCAGCAGGCAGGGCAGCTCCTACAATGAGCAGTTCTTC
TRBV19,.,.,TRBJ2-1,CASSIGFHNEQFF,TGTGCCAGTAGTATTGGTTTCCACAATGAGCAGTTCTTC
TRBV27,.,.,TRBJ2-7,CASSLGQNHEQYF,TGTGCCAGCAGTTTAGGGCAGAACCACGAGCAGTACTTC
TRBV6-5,.,.,TRBJ2-1,CASSYGPSSYNEQFF,TGTGCCAGCAGTTACGGTCCCAGCTCCTACAATGAGCAGTTCTTC
TRBV7-9,.,.,TRBJ2-5,CASSPSIVTAPQETQYF,TGTGCCAGCAGCCCCAGTATAGTGACAGCGCCCCAAGAGACCCAGTACTTC
TRBV7-9,TRBD2,.,TRBJ2-1,CASQAAYPTRGVLNEQFF,TGTGCCAGCCAAGCAGCTTATCCTACGCGGGGGGTTTTGAATGAGCAGTTCTTC
TRBV5-1,.,.,TRBJ2-1,CASSLNNEQFF,TGCGCCAGCAGCTTGAACAATGAGCAGTTCTTC
TRBV5-4,.,.,TRBJ1-1,CASSFSPGPNTEAFF,TGTGCCAGCAGCTTCTCACCGGGACCGAACACTGAAGCTTTCTTT
TRBV19,TRBD1,.,TRBJ1-4,CASWTGVEKLFF,TGTGCCAGCTGGACAGGAGTAGAAAAACTGTTTTTT
TRBV6-1,.,once,TRBJ2-7,CASSNRQGTYEQYF,TGTGCCAGCAGTAACCGCCAGGGGACCTACGAGCAGTACTTC
TRBV7-9,TRBD2,.,TRBJ2-1,CAIPLAGVGDEQFF,TGTGCCATCCCCCTAGCGGGGGTGGGGGATGAGCAGTTCTTC
TRBV7-9,TRBD1,.,TRBJ2-7,CASSPRQGGSYEQYF,TGTGCCAGCAGCCCCCGACAGGGGGGCTCCTACGAGCAGTACTTC
TRBV7-9,.,.,TRBJ1-1,CASSLAGGRNTEAFF,TGTGCCAGCAGCTTAGCAGGGGGGCGGAACACTGAAGCTTTCTTT
TRBV14,.,.,TRBJ1-1,CASSKTQGEAFF,TGTGCCAGCAGCAAAACCCAGGGTGAAGCTTTCTTT
TRBV27,.,.,TRBJ2-2,CASRQLLTGELFF,TGTGCCAGTAGACAGTTACTTACCGGGGAGCTGTTTTTT
TRBV5-1,.,.,TRBJ2-1,CASSPLDSYNEQFF,TGCGCCAGCAGCCCCCTAGACTCCTACAATGAGCAGTTCTTC
TRBV7-3,.,.,TRBJ2-1,CASSLAGNLNEQFF,TGTGCCAGCAGCTTAGCGGGGAACTTAAATGAGCAGTTCTTC
TRBV12-5,.,.,TRBJ2-7,CASGQGRNYEQYF,TGTGCTAGTGGGCAGGGACGGAACTACGAGCAGTACTTC
TRBV9,.,.,TRBJ2-1,CASSAHRVLGNEQFF,TGTGCCAGCAGCGCACACAGGGTCTTGGGGAATGAGCAGTTCTTC
TRBV4-2,TRBD1,.,TRBJ2-7,CASSPDQTGKFYEQYF,TGTGCCAGCAGCCCAGACCAGACAGGGAAATTCTACGAGCAGTACTTC
TRBV5-4,.,.,TRBJ2-1,CASSLVGGNNGQFF,TGTGCCAGCAGCTTGGTTGGGGGGAACAATGGGCAGTTCTTC
TRBV7-9,.,.,TRBJ1-1,CASSLGRGSTEAFF,TGTGCCAGCAGCCTCGGGAGAGGGAGCACTGAAGCTTTCTTT
TRBV11-3,.,.,TRBJ2-7,CASSLIRDPSSYEQYF,TGTGCCAGCAGCTTAATTCGCGACCCGAGCTCCTACGAGCAGTACTTC
TRBV9,.,.,TRBJ1-6,CASSVGGTSNSPLHF,TGTGCCAGCAGCGTAGGAGGGACTTCCAATTCACCCCTCCACTTT
TRBV15,.,.,TRBJ1-1,CATSRAGQGFMNTEAFF,TGTGCCACCAGCAGAGCTGGGCAGGGCTTCATGAACACTGAAGCTTTCTTT
TRBV29-1,.,.,TRBJ1-1,CSVNHRNEAFF,TGCAGCGTTAACCACCGCAATGAAGCTTTCTTT
TRBV6-5,.,.,TRBJ2-3,CASTTTQDTQYF,TGTGCCAGCACCACTACACAAGATACGCAGTATTTT